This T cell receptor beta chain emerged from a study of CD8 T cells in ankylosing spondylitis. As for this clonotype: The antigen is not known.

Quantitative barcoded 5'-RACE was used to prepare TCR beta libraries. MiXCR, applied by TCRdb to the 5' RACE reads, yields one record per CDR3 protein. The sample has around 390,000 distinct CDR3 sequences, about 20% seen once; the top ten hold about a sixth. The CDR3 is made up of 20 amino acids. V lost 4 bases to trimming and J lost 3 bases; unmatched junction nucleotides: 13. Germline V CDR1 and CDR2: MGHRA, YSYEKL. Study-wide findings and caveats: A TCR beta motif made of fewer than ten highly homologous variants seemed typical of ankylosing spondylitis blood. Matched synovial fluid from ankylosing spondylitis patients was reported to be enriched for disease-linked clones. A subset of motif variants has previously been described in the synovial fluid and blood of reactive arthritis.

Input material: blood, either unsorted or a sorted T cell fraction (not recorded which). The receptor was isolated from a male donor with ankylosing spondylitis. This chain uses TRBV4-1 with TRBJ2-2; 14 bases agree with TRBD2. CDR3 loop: CASSPLPGLAGEGYTGELFF. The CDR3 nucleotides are TGCGCCAGCAGCCCGCTCCCGGGACTAGCGGGAGAGGGCTACACCGGGGAGCTGTTTTTT.